Listed below are T cell receptor beta chains from one sample, sequenced in a study of cytomegalovirus exposure and HLA in healthy donors. The repertoire was sequenced with immunoSEQ multiplex PCR; TCRdb's copy has only in-frame clones and lacks some. This table holds 90,000 to 150,000 clones, about 70% found once. The sequenced sample was PBMCs. These receptors originate from a human donor in good health. Both conserved end residues are part of each CDR3. Each record gives: D gene, J gene, V gene, clone size, CDR3 DNA, CDR3 protein. A D gene is named only where the DNA matches it firmly. Only part of the rows carry a size: once, few, many, or a class if the clone is expanded.

d_call: TRBD1
j_call: TRBJ1-6
v_call: TRBV6-5
clone_size: -
cdr3_nt: TGTGCCAGCAGACACGGGACAGGGAATTCACCCCTCCACTTT
cdr3_aa: CASRHGTGNSPLHF

d_call: -
j_call: TRBJ1-2
v_call: TRBV2
clone_size: -
cdr3_nt: TGTGCCAGCACCCAAGACAGGCTGAGTCGCAACTATGGCTACACCTTC
cdr3_aa: CASTQDRLSRNYGYTF

d_call: TRBD2
j_call: TRBJ2-3
v_call: TRBV7-2
clone_size: -
cdr3_nt: TGTGCCAGCAGCAAACGGGCGGGGGTCACAGATACGCAGTATTTT
cdr3_aa: CASSKRAGVTDTQYF

d_call: TRBD1
j_call: TRBJ1-2
v_call: TRBV6-1
clone_size: -
cdr3_nt: TGTGCCAGCAGTCCGCGGACAGGAGAGAGCTATGGCTACACCTTC
cdr3_aa: CASSPRTGESYGYTF

d_call: -
j_call: TRBJ2-1
v_call: TRBV19
clone_size: -
cdr3_nt: TGTGCCAGTAGTATAGATCTTGCGAGGGAGCAGTTCTTC
cdr3_aa: CASSIDLAREQFF

d_call: -
j_call: TRBJ2-1
v_call: TRBV7-9
clone_size: -
cdr3_nt: TGTGCCAGCAGCGTAACGCAGGGGAGCAATGAGCAGTTCTTC
cdr3_aa: CASSVTQGSNEQFF

d_call: -
j_call: TRBJ2-2
v_call: TRBV9
clone_size: -
cdr3_nt: TGTGCCAGCAGCGTAAGGGGGAACGGGGAGCTGTTTTTT
cdr3_aa: CASSVRGNGELFF

d_call: TRBD2
j_call: TRBJ2-1
v_call: TRBV6-6
clone_size: -
cdr3_nt: TGTGCCAGTAGGCGGCTAGCGGGAGGGTACAATGAGCAGTTCTTC
cdr3_aa: CASRRLAGGYNEQFF

d_call: TRBD2
j_call: TRBJ2-3
v_call: TRBV11-2
clone_size: once
cdr3_nt: TGTGCCAGCAGCTTATACGGGACTAGACTCGCCGATACGCAGTATTTT
cdr3_aa: CASSLYGTRLADTQYF

d_call: TRBD1
j_call: TRBJ1-1
v_call: TRBV19
clone_size: -
cdr3_nt: TGTGCCAGTAGTACTCAGGGACAGGGTGCGGCTTTCTTT
cdr3_aa: CASSTQGQGAAFF

d_call: -
j_call: TRBJ1-1
v_call: TRBV11-2
clone_size: -
cdr3_nt: TGTGCCAGCAGCGTCGGACAAGTTGTGAACACTGAAGCTTTCTTT
cdr3_aa: CASSVGQVVNTEAFF

d_call: -
j_call: TRBJ2-3
v_call: TRBV11-3
clone_size: -
cdr3_nt: TGTGCCAGCAGCTCTCAGGGGGGCAGGGATGCGGGTACGCAGTATTTT
cdr3_aa: CASSSQGGRDAGTQYF

d_call: -
j_call: TRBJ2-1
v_call: TRBV2
clone_size: -
cdr3_nt: TGTGCCAGCAGTGAGGGGGGAGATCCCTACAATGAGCAGTTCTTC
cdr3_aa: CASSEGGDPYNEQFF

d_call: -
j_call: TRBJ2-5
v_call: TRBV27
clone_size: -
cdr3_nt: TGTGCCAGCAGTTCCTCACCCCTCGCGAACCAAGAGACCCAGTACTTC
cdr3_aa: CASSSSPLANQETQYF

d_call: TRBD1
j_call: TRBJ2-3
v_call: TRBV5-4
clone_size: -
cdr3_nt: TGTGCCAGCAGCTCCGGACAGGGGGGTTGGACAGATACGCAGTATTTT
cdr3_aa: CASSSGQGGWTDTQYF

d_call: -
j_call: TRBJ1-2
v_call: TRBV28
clone_size: -
cdr3_nt: TGTGCCAGCAGTTTGGGGGCCCAAATGGCTAACTATGGCTACACCTTC
cdr3_aa: CASSLGAQMANYGYTF

d_call: TRBD1
j_call: TRBJ2-1
v_call: TRBV18
clone_size: -
cdr3_nt: TGTGCCAGCTCGTCCCAGGGGGAAACATTGAATGAGCAGTTCTTC
cdr3_aa: CASSSQGETLNEQFF

d_call: -
j_call: TRBJ2-3
v_call: TRBV5-6
clone_size: -
cdr3_nt: TGTGCCAGCAGACCATACTCGGGAGATACGCAGTATTTT
cdr3_aa: CASRPYSGDTQYF

d_call: -
j_call: TRBJ1-2
v_call: TRBV10-3
clone_size: -
cdr3_nt: TGTGCCATCAGCGACAGCTATGGCTACACCTTC
cdr3_aa: CAISDSYGYTF

d_call: -
j_call: TRBJ2-7
v_call: TRBV28
clone_size: -
cdr3_nt: TGTGCCAGCAGTTTACATCCCGGGACTCTCCTTACCTTC
cdr3_aa: CASSLHPGTLLTF

d_call: TRBD2
j_call: TRBJ2-7
v_call: TRBV19
clone_size: -
cdr3_nt: TGTGCCAGTAGTATGTCTGGGATAGCGGGGCGATCCTACGAGCAGTACTTC
cdr3_aa: CASSMSGIAGRSYEQYF

d_call: -
j_call: TRBJ2-7
v_call: TRBV25-1
clone_size: -
cdr3_nt: TGTGCCAGCAGCAAAAGGGGGGGAGAGCAGTACTTC
cdr3_aa: CASSKRGGEQYF

d_call: TRBD1
j_call: TRBJ2-2
v_call: TRBV27
clone_size: -
cdr3_nt: TGTGCCAGCAGTCAGGGGGCGGTCACCGGGGAGCTGTTTTTT
cdr3_aa: CASSQGAVTGELFF

d_call: TRBD1
j_call: TRBJ1-6
v_call: TRBV5-6
clone_size: -
cdr3_nt: TGTGCCAGCAGCTTGGGGGACAGGAGGCTTGGTTCACCCCTCCACTTT
cdr3_aa: CASSLGDRRLGSPLHF

d_call: -
j_call: TRBJ2-1
v_call: TRBV13
clone_size: -
cdr3_nt: TGTGCCAGCAGCTTAGGCCCCAGGGTGAATGAGCAGTTCTTC
cdr3_aa: CASSLGPRVNEQFF

d_call: TRBD2
j_call: TRBJ2-5
v_call: TRBV25-1
clone_size: -
cdr3_nt: TGTGCCAGCAGTGAATACCCCACTAGCGGAAAAGAGACCCAGTACTTC
cdr3_aa: CASSEYPTSGKETQYF

d_call: -
j_call: TRBJ2-7
v_call: TRBV7-8
clone_size: few
cdr3_nt: TGTGCCAGCAGCCCAGACTTAGTATCCTACGAGCAGTACTTC
cdr3_aa: CASSPDLVSYEQYF

d_call: -
j_call: TRBJ2-1
v_call: TRBV2
clone_size: once
cdr3_nt: TGTGCCAGCAGTGAACTCTCCCCAACGGCTAGCACTGAGCAGTTCTTC
cdr3_aa: CASSELSPTASTEQFF

d_call: -
j_call: TRBJ1-3
v_call: TRBV2
clone_size: -
cdr3_nt: TGTGCCAGCAGCGCCGACAGGAACGGAGACACCATATATTTT
cdr3_aa: CASSADRNGDTIYF

d_call: TRBD1
j_call: TRBJ1-5
v_call: TRBV28
clone_size: -
cdr3_nt: TGTGCCAGCAGTTTCGCAACCAGGGGGAGCAATCAGCCCCAGCATTTT
cdr3_aa: CASSFATRGSNQPQHF

d_call: TRBD2
j_call: TRBJ2-7
v_call: TRBV7-8
clone_size: -
cdr3_nt: TGTGCCAGCAGCTTAAGCGGGAGCTCCTACGAGCAGTACTTC
cdr3_aa: CASSLSGSSYEQYF

d_call: TRBD2
j_call: TRBJ2-5
v_call: TRBV28
clone_size: -
cdr3_nt: TGTGCCAGCGGGACTAGCGAGGGAATTAAAGAGACCCAGTACTTC
cdr3_aa: CASGTSEGIKETQYF

d_call: -
j_call: TRBJ2-2
v_call: TRBV5-1
clone_size: -
cdr3_nt: TGCGCCAGCAGTCGGGACTCGAACACCGGGGAGCTGTTTTTT
cdr3_aa: CASSRDSNTGELFF

d_call: -
j_call: TRBJ2-7
v_call: TRBV28
clone_size: once
cdr3_nt: TGTGCCAGCAGTAGGAGGGGCGCTTCCTACGAGCAGTACTTC
cdr3_aa: CASSRRGASYEQYF

d_call: TRBD2
j_call: TRBJ2-3
v_call: TRBV7-9
clone_size: once
cdr3_nt: TGTGCCAGCAGCCCCCTAGCGGGAGCCCTAGATACGCAGTATTTT
cdr3_aa: CASSPLAGALDTQYF

d_call: -
j_call: TRBJ2-5
v_call: TRBV2
clone_size: -
cdr3_nt: TGTGCCAGCAGCGACCTGGGGGGTAGGGGAGAGACCCAGTACTTC
cdr3_aa: CASSDLGGRGETQYF

d_call: TRBD1
j_call: TRBJ1-4
v_call: TRBV4-1
clone_size: -
cdr3_nt: TGCGCCAGCACCTCAGGACAGGATGAAAAACTGTTTTTT
cdr3_aa: CASTSGQDEKLFF

d_call: TRBD1
j_call: TRBJ2-3
v_call: TRBV4-3
clone_size: -
cdr3_nt: TGCGCCAGCAGCCAAGAGGTGACAGGGGGGACAGATACGCAGTATTTT
cdr3_aa: CASSQEVTGGTDTQYF

d_call: -
j_call: TRBJ1-1
v_call: TRBV18
clone_size: -
cdr3_nt: TGTGCCAGCTCACCATCGCAGGGTCGCACTGAAGCTTTCTTT
cdr3_aa: CASSPSQGRTEAFF

d_call: TRBD1
j_call: TRBJ1-2
v_call: TRBV2
clone_size: -
cdr3_nt: TGTGCCAGCAGTGGTAGACAGGGGTTTGGCTACACCTTC
cdr3_aa: CASSGRQGFGYTF

d_call: -
j_call: TRBJ1-4
v_call: TRBV28
clone_size: -
cdr3_nt: TGTGCCAGCAGTTTTCAGAGGATTAATGAAAAACTGTTTTTT
cdr3_aa: CASSFQRINEKLFF

d_call: -
j_call: TRBJ1-2
v_call: TRBV29-1
clone_size: -
cdr3_nt: TGCAGCGCCTCTTACAGGAACTATGGCTACACCTTC
cdr3_aa: CSASYRNYGYTF

d_call: -
j_call: TRBJ1-6
v_call: TRBV18
clone_size: -
cdr3_nt: TGTGCCAGCTCCTACCAGGGTGACTCACCCCTCCACTTT
cdr3_aa: CASSYQGDSPLHF

d_call: TRBD2
j_call: TRBJ2-1
v_call: TRBV10-3
clone_size: -
cdr3_nt: TGTGCCGTCGGGGGGGCCTACAATGAGCAGTTCTTC
cdr3_aa: CAVGGAYNEQFF

d_call: -
j_call: TRBJ2-2
v_call: TRBV2
clone_size: few
cdr3_nt: TGTGCCAGCAGTGAGGATCATACCCGGACTTCGAACACCGGGGAGCTGTTTTTT
cdr3_aa: CASSEDHTRTSNTGELFF

d_call: -
j_call: TRBJ1-3
v_call: TRBV13
clone_size: -
cdr3_nt: TGTGCCAGCAGCGAGCGGGGGGCCCTCTCTGGAAACACCATATATTTT
cdr3_aa: CASSERGALSGNTIYF

d_call: -
j_call: TRBJ2-7
v_call: TRBV30
clone_size: -
cdr3_nt: TGTGCCTGGAGTGTATGGCCTAAACAGGGCTCATTGGGCGAGCAGTACTTC
cdr3_aa: CAWSVWPKQGSLGEQYF

d_call: -
j_call: TRBJ2-2
v_call: TRBV29-1
clone_size: -
cdr3_nt: TGCAGCGTTTCCGGGTTTGTGTCCGGGGAGCTGTTTTTT
cdr3_aa: CSVSGFVSGELFF

d_call: -
j_call: TRBJ2-3
v_call: TRBV7-3
clone_size: -
cdr3_nt: TGTGCCAGCACCTTTCAGGGCGGGGGCACAGATACGCAGTATTTT
cdr3_aa: CASTFQGGGTDTQYF

d_call: TRBD1
j_call: TRBJ2-5
v_call: TRBV15
clone_size: few
cdr3_nt: TGTGCCACCAGCCACCACAGGGGCCAAGAGACCCAGTACTTC
cdr3_aa: CATSHHRGQETQYF

d_call: -
j_call: TRBJ2-5
v_call: TRBV15
clone_size: -
cdr3_nt: TGTGCCACCAGCAGAGATGGTAGAGAGACCCAGTACTTC
cdr3_aa: CATSRDGRETQYF

d_call: -
j_call: TRBJ2-5
v_call: TRBV27
clone_size: -
cdr3_nt: TGTGCCAGCAGTCCTAGGAGGGGAGAGACCCAGTACTTC
cdr3_aa: CASSPRRGETQYF

d_call: -
j_call: TRBJ1-5
v_call: TRBV30
clone_size: few
cdr3_nt: TGTGCCTGGAGTGACCAAGGACACAGAACTCAGCCCCAGCATTTT
cdr3_aa: CAWSDQGHRTQPQHF

d_call: -
j_call: TRBJ2-3
v_call: TRBV7-8
clone_size: once
cdr3_nt: TGTGCCAGCAGCTTATTTGGTCCGGGAACAGATACGCAGTATTTT
cdr3_aa: CASSLFGPGTDTQYF

d_call: -
j_call: TRBJ2-7
v_call: TRBV19
clone_size: once
cdr3_nt: TGTGCCAGTAGTCCTCTCTCTCGGGGGAACGAGCAGTACTTC
cdr3_aa: CASSPLSRGNEQYF